This T cell receptor beta chain was observed in a study of cytomegalovirus exposure and HLA in healthy donors. Study-level results: About 180 TCR beta chains were listed as cytomegalovirus-associated.

As concerns this clone: Antigen specificity is unknown.

Clones were sequenced by immunoSEQ multiplex PCR, and TCRdb holds only the in-frame ones, with some missing. The sample consists of about 300,000 clones, around nine tenths of them appearing once. This CDR3 spans 14 amino acids. Germline CDR1 is WSHSY and CDR2 is SAAADI. Trimming removed 4 bases at V and 8 bases at J, with 14 bases between. V is TRBV10-2 and J is TRBJ1-4, with D uncertain. This TCR came from a woman aged 18-35 years in good health and CMV-seronegative. The specimen was PBMCs. The CDR3, as DNA: TGCGCCAGCAGTGCGAGGAGGCTAGGGGAAAAACTGTTTTTT. Residues: CASSARRLGEKLFF.